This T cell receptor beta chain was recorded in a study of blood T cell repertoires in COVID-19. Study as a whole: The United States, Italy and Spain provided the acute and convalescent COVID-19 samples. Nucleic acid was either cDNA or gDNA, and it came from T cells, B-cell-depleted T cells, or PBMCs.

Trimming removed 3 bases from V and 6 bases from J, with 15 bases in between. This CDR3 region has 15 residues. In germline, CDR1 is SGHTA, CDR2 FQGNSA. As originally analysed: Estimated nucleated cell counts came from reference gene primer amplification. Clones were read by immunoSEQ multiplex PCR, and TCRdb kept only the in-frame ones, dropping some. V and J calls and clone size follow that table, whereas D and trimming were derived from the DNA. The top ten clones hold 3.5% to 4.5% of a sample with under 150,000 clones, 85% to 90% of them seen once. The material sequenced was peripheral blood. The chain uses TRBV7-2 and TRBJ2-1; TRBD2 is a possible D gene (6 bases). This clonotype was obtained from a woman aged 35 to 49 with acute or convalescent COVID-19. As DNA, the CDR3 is TGTGCCAGCAGCTTGGGAGGAGAGAGGGGCAATGAGCAGTTCTTC. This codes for CASSLGGERGNEQFF.